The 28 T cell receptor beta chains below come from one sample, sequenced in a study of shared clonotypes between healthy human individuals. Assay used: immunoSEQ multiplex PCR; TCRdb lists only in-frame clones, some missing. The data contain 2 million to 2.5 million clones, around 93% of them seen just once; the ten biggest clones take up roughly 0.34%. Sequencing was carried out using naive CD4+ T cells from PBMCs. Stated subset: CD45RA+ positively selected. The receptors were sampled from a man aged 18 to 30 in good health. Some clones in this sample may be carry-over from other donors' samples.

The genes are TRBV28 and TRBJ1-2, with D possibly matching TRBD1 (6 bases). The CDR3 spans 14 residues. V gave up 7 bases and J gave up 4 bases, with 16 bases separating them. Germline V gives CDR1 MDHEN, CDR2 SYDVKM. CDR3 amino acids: CASTTSQGIYGYTF. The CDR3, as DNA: TGTGCCAGCACAACGTCGCAGGGGATCTATGGCTACACCTTC.

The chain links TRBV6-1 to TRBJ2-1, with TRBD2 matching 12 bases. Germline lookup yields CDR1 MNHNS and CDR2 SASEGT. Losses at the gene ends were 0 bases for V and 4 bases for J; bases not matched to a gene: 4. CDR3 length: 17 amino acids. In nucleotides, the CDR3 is TGTGCCAGCAGTGAAGCCCAGACTAGCGGGGGATACAATGAGCAGTTCTTC. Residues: CASSEAQTSGGYNEQFF.

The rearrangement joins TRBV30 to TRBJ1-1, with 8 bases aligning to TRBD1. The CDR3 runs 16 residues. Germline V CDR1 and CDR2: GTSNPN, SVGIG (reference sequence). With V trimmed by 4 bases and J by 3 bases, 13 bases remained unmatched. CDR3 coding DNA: TGTGCCTGGAACACCTGGACAGGGAATACGGACACTGAAGCTTTCTTT. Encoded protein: CAWNTWTGNTDTEAFF.

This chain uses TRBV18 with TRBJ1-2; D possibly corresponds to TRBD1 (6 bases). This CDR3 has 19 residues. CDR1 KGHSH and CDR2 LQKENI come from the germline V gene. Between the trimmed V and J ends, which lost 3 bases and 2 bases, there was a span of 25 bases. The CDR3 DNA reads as TGTGCCAGCTCACCCTGGGGCTCAGCGACCACAGGGAAGAACTATGGCTACACCTTC. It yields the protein CASSPWGSATTGKNYGYTF.

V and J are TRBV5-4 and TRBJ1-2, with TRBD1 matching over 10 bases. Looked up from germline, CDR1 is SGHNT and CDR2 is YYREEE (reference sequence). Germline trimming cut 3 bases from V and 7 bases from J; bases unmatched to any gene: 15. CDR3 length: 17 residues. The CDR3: CASSSDLKDRGRGGYTF. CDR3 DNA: TGTGCCAGCAGCTCGGATCTTAAGGACAGGGGGAGGGGTGGCTACACCTTC.

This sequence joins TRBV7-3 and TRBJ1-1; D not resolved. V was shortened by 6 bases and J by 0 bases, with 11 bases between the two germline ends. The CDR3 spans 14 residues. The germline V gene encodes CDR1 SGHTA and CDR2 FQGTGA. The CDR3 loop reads CASSLRRMNTEAFF. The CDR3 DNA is TGTGCCAGCAGTCTCAGACGGATGAACACTGAAGCTTTCTTT. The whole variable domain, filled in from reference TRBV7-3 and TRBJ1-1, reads GAGVSQTPSNKVTEKGKYVELRCDPISGHTALYWYRQSLGQGPEFLIYFQGTGAADDSGLPNDRFFAVRPEGSVSTLKIQRTERGDSAVYLCASSLRRMNTEAFFGQGTRLTVV.

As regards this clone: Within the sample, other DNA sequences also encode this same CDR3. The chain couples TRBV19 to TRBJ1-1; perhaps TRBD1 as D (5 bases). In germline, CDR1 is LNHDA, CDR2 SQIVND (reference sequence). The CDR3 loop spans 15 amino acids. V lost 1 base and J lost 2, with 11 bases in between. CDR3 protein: CASSIVGRGNTEAFF. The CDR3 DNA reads TGTGCCAGTAGTATAGTGGGGCGGGGCAACACTGAAGCTTTCTTT.

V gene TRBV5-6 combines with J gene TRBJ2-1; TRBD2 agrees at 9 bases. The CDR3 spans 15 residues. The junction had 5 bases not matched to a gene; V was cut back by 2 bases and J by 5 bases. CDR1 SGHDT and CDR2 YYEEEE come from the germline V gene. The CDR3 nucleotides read TGTGCCAGCAGCTTTATGGCTAGCGGGAACAATGAGCAGTTCTTC. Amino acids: CASSFMASGNNEQFF.

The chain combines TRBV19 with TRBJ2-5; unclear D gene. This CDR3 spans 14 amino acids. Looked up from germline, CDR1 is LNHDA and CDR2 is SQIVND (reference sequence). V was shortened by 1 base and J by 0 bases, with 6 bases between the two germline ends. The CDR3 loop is CASSIVTYQETQYF. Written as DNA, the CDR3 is TGTGCCAGTAGTATAGTAACGTACCAAGAGACCCAGTACTTC. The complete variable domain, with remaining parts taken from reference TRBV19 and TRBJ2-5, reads DGGITQSPKYLFRKEGQNVTLSCEQNLNHDAMYWYRQDPGQGLRLIYYSQIVNDFQKGDIAEGYSVSREKKESFPLTVTSAQKNPTAFYLCASSIVTYQETQYFGPGTRLLVL.

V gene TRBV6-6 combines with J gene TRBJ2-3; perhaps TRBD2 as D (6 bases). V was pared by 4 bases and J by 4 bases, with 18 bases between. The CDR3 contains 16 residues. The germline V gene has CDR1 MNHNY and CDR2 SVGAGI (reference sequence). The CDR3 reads CASSSGLTGRADTQYF. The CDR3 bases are TGTGCCAGCAGTTCGGGCCTAACCGGGAGAGCAGATACGCAGTATTTT.

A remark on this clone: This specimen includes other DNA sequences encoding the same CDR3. The CDR3 sequence is CASSVSGSSYNEQFF. CDR3 sequence (DNA): TGTGCCAGCAGCGTTAGCGGGAGCTCCTACAATGAGCAGTTCTTC. The J gene is TRBJ2-1, the V gene TRBV11-2; 9 bases agree with TRBD2. This CDR3 spans 15 amino acids. The J segment lost 0 bases and the V segment lost 5 bases, leaving 2 bases of the junction unmatched. Germline V gives CDR1 SGHAT, CDR2 FQNNGV. The full variable domain, its missing parts supplied by reference TRBV11-2 and TRBJ2-1, is EAGVAQSPRYKIIEKRQSVAFWCNPISGHATLYWYQQILGQGPKLLIQFQNNGVVDDSQLPKDRFSAERLKGVDSTLKIQPAKLEDSAVYLCASSVSGSSYNEQFFGPGTRLTVL.

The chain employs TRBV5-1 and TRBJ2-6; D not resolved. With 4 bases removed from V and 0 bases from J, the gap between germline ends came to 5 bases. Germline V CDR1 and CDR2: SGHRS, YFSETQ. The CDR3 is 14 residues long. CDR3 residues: CASSDRSGANVLTF. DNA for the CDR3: TGCGCCAGCAGCGACCGCTCTGGGGCCAACGTCCTGACTTTC.

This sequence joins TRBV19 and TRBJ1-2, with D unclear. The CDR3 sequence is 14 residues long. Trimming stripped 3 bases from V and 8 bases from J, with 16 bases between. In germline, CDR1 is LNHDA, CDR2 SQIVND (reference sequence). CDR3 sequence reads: CASSMLTDPLGYTF. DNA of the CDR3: TGTGCCAGTAGTATGTTGACGGATCCTTTGGGCTACACCTTC.

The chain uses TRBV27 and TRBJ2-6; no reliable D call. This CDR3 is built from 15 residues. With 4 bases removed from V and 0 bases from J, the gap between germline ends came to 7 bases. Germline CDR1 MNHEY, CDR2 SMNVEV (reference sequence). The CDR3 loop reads CASSSPPSGANVLTF. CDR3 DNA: TGTGCCAGCAGTTCACCGCCCTCTGGGGCCAACGTCCTGACTTTC.

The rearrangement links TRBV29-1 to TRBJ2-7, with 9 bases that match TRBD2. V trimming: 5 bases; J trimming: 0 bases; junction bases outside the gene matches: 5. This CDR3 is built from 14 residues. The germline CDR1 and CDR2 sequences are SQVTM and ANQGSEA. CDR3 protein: CSVRGSGSSYEQYF. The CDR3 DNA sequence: TGCAGCGTTAGGGGTAGCGGGAGCTCCTACGAGCAGTACTTC.

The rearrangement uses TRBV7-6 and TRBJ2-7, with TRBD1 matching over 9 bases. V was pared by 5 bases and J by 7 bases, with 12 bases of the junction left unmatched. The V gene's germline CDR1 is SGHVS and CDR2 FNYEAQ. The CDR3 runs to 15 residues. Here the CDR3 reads CASSLRRDRAQEQYF. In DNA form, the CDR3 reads TGTGCCAGCAGCCTCCGACGGGACAGGGCCCAAGAGCAGTACTTC.

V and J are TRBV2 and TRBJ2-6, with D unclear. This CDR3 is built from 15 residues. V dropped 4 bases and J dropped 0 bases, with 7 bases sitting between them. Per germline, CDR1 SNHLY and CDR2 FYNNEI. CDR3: CASSGENSGANVLTF. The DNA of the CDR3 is TGTGCCAGCAGTGGGGAAAACTCTGGGGCCAACGTCCTGACTTTC.

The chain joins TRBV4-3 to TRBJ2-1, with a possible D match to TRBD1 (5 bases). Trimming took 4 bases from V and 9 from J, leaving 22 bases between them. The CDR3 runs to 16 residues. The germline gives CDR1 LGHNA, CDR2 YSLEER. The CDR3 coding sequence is TGCGCCAGCAGCCCCCAGGGCAGGTTGATCGCCAGTGAGCAGTTCTTC. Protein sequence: CASSPQGRLIASEQFF.

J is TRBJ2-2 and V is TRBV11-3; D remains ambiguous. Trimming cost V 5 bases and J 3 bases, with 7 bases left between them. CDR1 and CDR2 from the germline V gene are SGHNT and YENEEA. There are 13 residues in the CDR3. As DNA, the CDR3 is TGTGCCAGCAGCGCCGGGTACACCGGGGAGCTGTTTTTT. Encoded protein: CASSAGYTGELFF.

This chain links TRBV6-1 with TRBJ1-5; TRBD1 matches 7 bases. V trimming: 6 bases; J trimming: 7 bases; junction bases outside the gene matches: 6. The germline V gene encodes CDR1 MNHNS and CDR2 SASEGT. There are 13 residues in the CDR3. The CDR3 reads CASRETGEQPQHF. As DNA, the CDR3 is TGTGCCAGCAGGGAAACAGGGGAACAGCCCCAGCATTTT.

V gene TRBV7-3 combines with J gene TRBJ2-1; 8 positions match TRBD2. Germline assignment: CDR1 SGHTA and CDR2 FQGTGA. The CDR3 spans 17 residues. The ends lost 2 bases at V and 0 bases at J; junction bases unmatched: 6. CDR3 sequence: CASSLASAGVSYNEQFF. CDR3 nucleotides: TGTGCCAGCAGCTTAGCCTCAGCGGGAGTCTCCTACAATGAGCAGTTCTTC.

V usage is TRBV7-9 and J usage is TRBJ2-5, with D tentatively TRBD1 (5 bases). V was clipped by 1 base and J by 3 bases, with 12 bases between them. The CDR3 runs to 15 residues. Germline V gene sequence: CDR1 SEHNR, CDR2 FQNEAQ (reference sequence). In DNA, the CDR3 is TGTGCCAGCAGCTTAGTTGGGCAGGGTAAAGAGACCCAGTACTTC. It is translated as CASSLVGQGKETQYF.

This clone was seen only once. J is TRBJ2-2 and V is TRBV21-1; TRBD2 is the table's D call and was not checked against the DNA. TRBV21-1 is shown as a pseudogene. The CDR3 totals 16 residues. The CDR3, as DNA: TGTGCCAGCAGTCGACTCAAGCGGGAGGGCCCCGGGGAGCTGTTTTTT. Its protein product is CASSRLKREGPGELFF.

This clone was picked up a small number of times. Written as DNA, the CDR3 is TGCAGCGTTGACGTCGTCCTCGGGAACACTGAAGCTTTCTTT. It encodes CSVDVVLGNTEAFF. The chain carries TRBV29-1 and TRBJ1-1; D is undetermined. The CDR3 loop spans 14 amino acids. In germline, CDR1 is SQVTM, CDR2 ANQGSEA. V lost 3 bases and J 1 base, leaving 12 bases between the germline ends.

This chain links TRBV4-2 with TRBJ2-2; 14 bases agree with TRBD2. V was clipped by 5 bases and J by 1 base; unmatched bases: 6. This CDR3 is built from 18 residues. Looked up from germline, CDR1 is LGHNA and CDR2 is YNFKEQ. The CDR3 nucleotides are TGTGCCAGCAGCTACTCCGGGACTAGCGGGAGGAACACCGGGGAGCTGTTTTTT. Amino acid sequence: CASSYSGTSGRNTGELFF.

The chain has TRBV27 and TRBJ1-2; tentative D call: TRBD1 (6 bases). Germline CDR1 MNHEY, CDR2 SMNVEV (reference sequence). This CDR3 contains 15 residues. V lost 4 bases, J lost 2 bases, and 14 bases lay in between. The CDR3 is CASSYEGQFNYGYTF. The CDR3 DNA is TGTGCCAGCAGTTACGAAGGACAGTTCAACTATGGCTACACCTTC.

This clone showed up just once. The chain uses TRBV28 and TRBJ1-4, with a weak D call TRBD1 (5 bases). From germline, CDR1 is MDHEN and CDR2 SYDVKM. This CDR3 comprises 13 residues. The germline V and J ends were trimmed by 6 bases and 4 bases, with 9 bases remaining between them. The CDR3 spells CASRVQGNEKLFF. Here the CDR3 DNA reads TGTGCCAGCAGAGTGCAGGGTAATGAAAAACTGTTTTTT. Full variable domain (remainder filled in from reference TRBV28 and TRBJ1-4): DVKVTQSSRYLVKRTGEKVFLECVQDMDHENMFWYRQDPGLGLRLIYFSYDVKMKEKGDIPEGYSVSREKKERFSLILESASTNQTSMYLCASRVQGNEKLFFGSGTQLSVL.

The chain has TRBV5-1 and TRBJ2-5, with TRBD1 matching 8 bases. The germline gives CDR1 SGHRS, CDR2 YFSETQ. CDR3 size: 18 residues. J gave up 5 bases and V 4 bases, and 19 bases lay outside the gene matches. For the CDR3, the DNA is TGCGCCAGCAGCCTCTTTTTGGCAGGGGGCGGTTCATCGGAGACCCAGTACTTC. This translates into CASSLFLAGGGSSETQYF.